Listed here are 29 T cell receptor beta chains from one sample, sequenced in a study of cytomegalovirus exposure and HLA in healthy donors. Amplification used 60 Vbeta primers and 13 Jbeta primers. Measured with immunoSEQ multiplex PCR; TCRdb has only the in-frame clones, and not every one. The profile shows around 200,000 clones, roughly 68% of them singletons. The material sequenced was PBMCs. These receptors were collected from a man in his forties in good health and CMV-seropositive.

This clone is a singleton in its sample. The chain has TRBV6-6 and TRBJ2-1, with 10 bases aligning to TRBD1. The V gene's germline CDR1 is MNHNY and CDR2 SVGAGI (reference sequence). V lost 6 bases, J lost 10 bases, and 6 bases stayed unmatched. The CDR3 totals 13 residues. The CDR3 protein is CASSLGQGHEQFF. CDR3 in DNA: TGTGCCAGCAGCTTGGGACAGGGGCACGAGCAGTTCTTC.

The J gene is TRBJ2-3, the V gene TRBV5-1, with TRBD2 as a possible D gene (7 bases). CDR1 is SGHRS, CDR2 YFSETQ, per germline. CDR3 length: 16 amino acids. V lost 3 bases to trimming and J lost 5 bases, with 19 bases between them. The chain's CDR3 is CASSSVGGARGDTQYF. In nucleotides, the CDR3 is TGCGCCAGCAGCTCTGTTGGGGGGGCGCGGGGAGATACGCAGTATTTT.

The chain couples TRBV5-8 to TRBJ2-5; D possibly corresponds to TRBD1 (5 bases). CDR3 length: 15 residues. Trimming took 0 bases from V and 2 from J, leaving 11 bases between them. CDR1 is SGHTS, CDR2 YDEGEE, per germline. The CDR3 is CASSLGSGLQETQYF. CDR3 DNA: TGTGCCAGCAGCTTGGGGTCAGGGCTACAAGAGACCCAGTACTTC. The variable domain in full, with the rest retrieved from reference TRBV5-8 and TRBJ2-5, is EAGVTQSPTHLIKTRGQQATLRCSPISGHTSVYWYQQALGLGLQFLLWYDEGEERNRGNFPPRFSGRQFPNYSSELNVNALELEDSALYLCASSLGSGLQETQYFGPGTRLLVL.

The V gene is TRBV11-2, the J gene TRBJ2-7; TRBD1 might be the D (7 bases). Germline assignment: CDR1 SGHAT and CDR2 FQNNGV. The CDR3 has 14 amino acids. V was shortened by 4 bases and J by 6 bases, with 16 bases between the two germline ends. For the CDR3, the DNA is TGTGCCAGCAGCTGGGCAGGGGGTAGCGGCGAGCAGTACTTC. This translates into CASSWAGGSGEQYF.

This chain joins TRBV6-1 and TRBJ2-7, with D maybe TRBD1 (7 bases). The length of the CDR3 is 13 residues. Germline-derived CDR1 and CDR2 are MNHNS and SASEGT. The V gene lost 7 bases and the J gene lost 5 bases, with 15 bases spanning the gap. CDR3 sequence (DNA): TGTGCCAGCAAAGTTGGCAGGGGGGACGAGCAGTACTTC. Its translation is CASKVGRGDEQYF.

This chain uses TRBV6-5 with TRBJ1-6; D not resolved. V was shortened by 2 bases and J by 7 bases, with 12 bases between the two germline ends. Germline values: CDR1 MNHEY, CDR2 SVGAGI. The length of the CDR3 is 15 residues. CDR3 in amino acids: CASSYRPPGNSPLHF. The CDR3 DNA reads TGTGCCAGCAGTTACAGGCCCCCGGGAAATTCACCCCTCCACTTT.

V is TRBV6-5 and J is TRBJ2-7, with D possibly matching TRBD1 (5 bases). The V and J ends lost 5 bases and 1 base respectively, with 12 bases between them. CDR3 length: 14 residues. Germline V gene lookup returns CDR1 MNHEY and CDR2 SVGAGI. CDR3 bases: TGTGCCAGCAGTCAGGGTGTTACTTCCTACGAGCAGTACTTC. Its translation: CASSQGVTSYEQYF.

The J gene is TRBJ2-1, the V gene TRBV6-6, with 13 nucleotides matching TRBD2. Per germline, CDR1 MNHNY and CDR2 SVGAGI (reference sequence). V shed 4 bases and J 7 bases; nucleotides not matched to a gene: 4. There are 15 residues in the CDR3. The DNA of the CDR3 is TGTGCCAGCAGTTCGACTAGCGGGGGGAGTAATGAGCAGTTCTTC. This encodes CASSSTSGGSNEQFF.

This clone has more than one count but fewer than ten. The chain employs TRBV28 and TRBJ1-1, with 9 bases fitting TRBD1. Germline values: CDR1 MDHEN, CDR2 SYDVKM. The CDR3 extends over 15 amino acids. J lost 4 bases, V lost 6 bases, and 9 bases had no gene match. CDR3 coding DNA: TGTGCCAGCAGCCTTGGACAGGGGAGGACCACTGAAGCTTTCTTT. This codes for CASSLGQGRTTEAFF.

V gene TRBV5-5 combines with J gene TRBJ1-2; 10 positions agree with TRBD1. The CDR3 is 19 amino acids. CDR1 is SGHKS, CDR2 YYEKEE, per germline (reference sequence). Trimming took 3 bases from V and 4 from J; bases not matched to a gene: 18. The CDR3 region is CASSSAGTGESPLAYGYTF. In DNA form, the CDR3 reads TGTGCCAGCAGCTCCGCCGGGACAGGGGAAAGCCCCCTGGCCTATGGCTACACCTTC.

V gene TRBV7-2 combines with J gene TRBJ2-1, with TRBD2 as a possible D gene (5 bases). The ends were cut back, 6 bases at V and 9 bases at J, with 15 bases in the middle. The CDR3 totals 13 residues. CDR1 and CDR2 from the germline V gene are SGHTA and FQGNSA. The CDR3: CASRRPPRGEQFF. The CDR3 nucleotides read TGTGCCAGCAGGCGACCCCCCCGGGGTGAGCAGTTCTTC.

The gene calls are TRBV10-3 and TRBJ2-1; D is possibly TRBD2 (6 bases). The CDR3 consists of 11 residues. Germline V gene data show CDR1 as ENHRY and CDR2 as SYGVKD. V shed 2 bases and J shed 14 bases, with 10 bases lying between them. The CDR3 nucleotides are TGTGCCATCAGTGAGGGACGGAGGGAGTTCTTC. It yields the protein CAISEGRREFF.

The gene calls are TRBV11-2 and TRBJ1-3; perhaps TRBD1 as D (6 bases). The CDR3 spans 14 residues. V shed 1 base and J shed 4 bases, with 8 bases lying between them. In germline, CDR1 is SGHAT, CDR2 FQNNGV. CDR3 bases: TGTGCCAGCAGCTTAGCAGGGGTCGGAAACACCATATATTTT. This translates into CASSLAGVGNTIYF.

This clone was picked up a small number of times. The chain has TRBV4-1 and TRBJ2-1; 8 bases map to TRBD2. V lost 0 bases and J lost 5; bases outside the gene matches: 9. Per germline, CDR1 MGHRA and CDR2 YSYEKL. This CDR3 has 17 residues. CDR3 region: CASSQDRVGGGNNEQFF. The DNA for the CDR3 is TGCGCCAGCAGCCAAGATCGAGTGGGCGGGGGGAACAATGAGCAGTTCTTC.

This clone was seen only a few times. V gene TRBV6-1 combines with J gene TRBJ1-6, with 7 bases matching TRBD1. Trimming at V came to 4 bases and at J to 7 bases, leaving 4 bases not matched to a gene. The CDR3 is 14 residues long. The germline CDR1 and CDR2 sequences are MNHNS and SASEGT. CDR3 coding DNA: TGTGCCAGCAGTGGACAGGGTGGAAATTCACCCCTCCACTTT. Translation gives CASSGQGGNSPLHF.

The chain uses TRBV5-1 and TRBJ1-2; TRBD1 agrees at 9 bases. Losses at the gene ends were 4 bases for V and 3 bases for J; bases not matched to a gene: 7. CDR1 SGHRS and CDR2 YFSETQ come from the germline V gene. The length of the CDR3 is 15 residues. CDR3 in DNA: TGCGCCAGCAGCCCGGGACAGGGCCCCCACTATGGCTACACCTTC. It is translated as CASSPGQGPHYGYTF. The whole variable domain, filled in from reference TRBV5-1 and TRBJ1-2, reads KAGVTQTPRYLIKTRGQQVTLSCSPISGHRSVSWYQQTPGQGLQFLFEYFSETQRNKGNFPGRFSGRQFSNSRSEMNVSTLELGDSALYLCASSPGQGPHYGYTFGSGTRLTVV.

The chain carries TRBV7-2 and TRBJ2-7; D ambiguous. The V and J ends lost 1 base and 2 bases respectively, with 9 bases between them. This CDR3 contains 14 residues. The germline gives CDR1 SGHTA, CDR2 FQGNSA. CDR3 loop: CASSLGAQTYEQYF. The CDR3 DNA reads TGTGCCAGCAGCTTAGGTGCACAGACCTACGAGCAGTACTTC.

The chain uses TRBV4-1 and TRBJ2-4; 16 positions agree with TRBD2. Germline V gives CDR1 MGHRA, CDR2 YSYEKL. V shed 4 bases and J 1 base; nucleotides not matched to a gene: 4. CDR3 size: 18 residues. DNA for the CDR3: TGCGCCAGCAGCCCGGGACTAGCGGGGGGGAATGCCAAAAACATTCAGTACTTC. Amino acids: CASSPGLAGGNAKNIQYF.

The chain couples TRBV2 to TRBJ1-1; D might be TRBD1 (6 bases). V lost 6 bases, J lost 3 bases, and 14 bases lay in between. CDR3 length equals 14 residues. CDR1 is SNHLY, CDR2 FYNNEI, per germline. The CDR3 nucleotides read TGTGCCAGCAGCCAACAGGGAGGGGACACTGAAGCTTTCTTT. As protein: CASSQQGGDTEAFF.

This clone came up a few times. The rearrangement joins TRBV5-4 to TRBJ1-2; D is unclear. The CDR3 is 14 residues long. V shed 2 bases and J shed 0 bases, with 8 bases lying between them. CDR1 is SGHNT and CDR2 is YYREEE in the germline V gene (reference sequence). Here the CDR3 reads CASSFGVANYGYTF. In DNA, the CDR3 is TGTGCCAGCAGCTTCGGGGTAGCTAACTATGGCTACACCTTC.

This clone was seen a few times. The chain combines TRBV2 with TRBJ1-1; TRBD1 aligns across 8 bases. The CDR3 runs to 15 residues. V gave up 5 bases and J gave up 0 bases; unmatched junction bases: 5. CDR1 and CDR2 (germline): SNHLY, FYNNEI. In DNA form, the CDR3 reads TGTGCCAGCAGTTCGGACAGGGCTCTGAACACTGAAGCTTTCTTT. Amino acid sequence: CASSSDRALNTEAFF. Full variable domain (missing parts from reference TRBV2 and TRBJ1-1): EPEVTQTPSHQVTQMGQEVILRCVPISNHLYFYWYRQILGQKVEFLVSFYNNEISEKSEIFDDQFSVERPDGSNFTLKIRSTKLEDSAMYFCASSSDRALNTEAFFGQGTRLTVV.

A few counts support this clone. Additional DNA sequences in this sample encode the identical CDR3. This CDR3 reads CASSTGTGFDQPQHF. For the CDR3, the DNA is TGTGCCAGCAGTACTGGGACAGGGTTTGATCAGCCCCAGCATTTT. The V call is TRBV6-5, the J call TRBJ1-5; TRBD1 aligns across 9 bases. The V and J ends lost 5 bases and 5 bases, in that order; junction bases with no gene match: 7. The germline V gene encodes CDR1 MNHEY and CDR2 SVGAGI. The length of the CDR3 is 15 residues.

The rearrangement uses TRBV15 and TRBJ2-5, with 7 bases fitting TRBD1. CDR3 size: 13 residues. Germline values: CDR1 LNHNV, CDR2 YYDKDF (reference sequence). Unmatched junction bases numbered 4, after V lost 0 bases and J lost 9 bases. CDR3 in amino acids: CATSRDEGAAQYF. The CDR3 region has the DNA TGTGCCACCAGCAGAGACGAGGGGGCAGCCCAGTACTTC.

The sample holds a few counts of this clone. At one end, the junction sequence differs from germline, possibly due to a read error. The J gene is TRBJ2-7, the V gene TRBV7-9; TRBD2 is a possible D gene (5 bases). The CDR3 contains 12 residues. Germline assignment: CDR1 SEHNR and CDR2 FQNEAQ (reference sequence). CDR3 sequence reads: CSSSRGYYEQYF. In nucleotides, the CDR3 is TGTTCCAGCAGTCGGGGATACTACGAGCAGTACTTC.

The chain uses TRBV5-1 and TRBJ2-1, with D perhaps matching TRBD2 (5 bases). Germline CDR1 SGHRS, CDR2 YFSETQ. The V end was cut by 0 bases, the J end by 2 bases, with 9 bases between. This CDR3 is built from 15 residues. The CDR3 sequence is CASSLVAGAYNEQFF. The CDR3 region has the DNA TGCGCCAGCAGCTTGGTGGCGGGCGCCTACAATGAGCAGTTCTTC.

This sequence joins TRBV7-2 and TRBJ2-3, with D tentatively TRBD1 (6 bases). CDR1 is SGHTA, CDR2 FQGNSA, per germline. Trimming cost V 7 bases and J 1 base, with 15 bases left between them. The CDR3 covers 15 residues. The CDR3 bases are TGTGCCAGCATCACAGGGTTCGGTGGCACAGATACGCAGTATTTT. This gives the protein CASITGFGGTDTQYF.

This rearrangement joins TRBV7-7 to TRBJ2-5; possible D gene TRBD1, 6 bases. V dropped 2 bases and J dropped 5 bases, with 12 bases sitting between them. Germline CDR1 is SSHAT and CDR2 is FNYEAQ (reference sequence). CDR3 length equals 14 residues. CDR3 sequence: CASSLTGSVETQYF. The CDR3 nucleotides are TGTGCCAGCAGCTTAACAGGGAGCGTGGAGACCCAGTACTTC.

This clone was seen many times. With only one base between it and a far larger clone, this is likely a read error. In the same sample, other DNA sequences code for this CDR3. This rearrangement joins TRBV7-8 to TRBJ1-6; no clear D gene. Germline V gene data show CDR1 as SGHVS and CDR2 as FQNEAQ. This CDR3 is built from 15 residues. The CDR3 is CASSLGSSYNSPLHF. The CDR3 nucleotides read TGCGCCAGCAGCTTAGGCAGCTCCTATAATTCACCCCTCCACTTT.

The chain combines TRBV5-1 with TRBJ2-5; 8 positions match TRBD1. The DNA end is a closer match to TRBJ2-7, so the J assignment may be wrong. CDR3 length equals 16 residues. Per the germline V gene, CDR1 is SGHRS and CDR2 is YFSETQ. CDR3 loop: CASSLTTGTGPYEQYF. The DNA for the CDR3 is TGCGCCAGCAGCCTGACTACCGGGACAGGTCCCTACGAGCAGTACTTC.